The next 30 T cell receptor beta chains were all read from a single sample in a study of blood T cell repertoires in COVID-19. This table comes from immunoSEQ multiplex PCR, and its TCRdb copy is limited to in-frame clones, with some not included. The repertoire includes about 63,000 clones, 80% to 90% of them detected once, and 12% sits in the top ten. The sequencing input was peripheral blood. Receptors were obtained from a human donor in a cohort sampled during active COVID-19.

The CDR3 reads CASSPFAASSYEQYF. In DNA, the CDR3 is TGTGCCAGCAGCCCCTTCGCGGCGAGCTCCTACGAGCAGTACTTC. J is TRBJ2-7 and V is TRBV11-2; D uncertain. The V end was cut by 5 bases, the J end by 0 bases, with 14 bases between. CDR1 is SGHAT, CDR2 FQNNGV, per germline. The CDR3 is made up of 15 amino acids.

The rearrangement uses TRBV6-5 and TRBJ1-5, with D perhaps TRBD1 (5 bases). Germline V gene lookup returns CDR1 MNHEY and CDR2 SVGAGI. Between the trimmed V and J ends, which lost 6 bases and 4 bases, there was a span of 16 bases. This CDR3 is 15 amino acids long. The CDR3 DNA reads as TGTGCCAGCAGCGACAGACGGACCTTTAATCAGCCCCAGCATTTT. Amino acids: CASSDRRTFNQPQHF.

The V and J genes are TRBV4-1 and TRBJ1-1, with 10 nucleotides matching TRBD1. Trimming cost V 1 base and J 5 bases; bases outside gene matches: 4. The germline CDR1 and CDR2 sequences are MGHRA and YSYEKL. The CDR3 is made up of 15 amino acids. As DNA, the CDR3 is TGCGCCAGCAGCCAAGTAGCGGGACAGGGGACTGAAGCTTTCTTT. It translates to CASSQVAGQGTEAFF.

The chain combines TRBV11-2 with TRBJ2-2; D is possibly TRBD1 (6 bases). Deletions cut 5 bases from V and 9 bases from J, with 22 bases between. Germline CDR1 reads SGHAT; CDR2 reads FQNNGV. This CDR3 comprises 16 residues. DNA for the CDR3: TGTGCCAGCAGCCCGGCCCGGGGACAAATTTACCGGGAGCTGTTTTTT. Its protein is CASSPARGQIYRELFF. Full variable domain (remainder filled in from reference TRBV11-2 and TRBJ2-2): EAGVAQSPRYKIIEKRQSVAFWCNPISGHATLYWYQQILGQGPKLLIQFQNNGVVDDSQLPKDRFSAERLKGVDSTLKIQPAKLEDSAVYLCASSPARGQIYRELFFGEGSRLTVL.

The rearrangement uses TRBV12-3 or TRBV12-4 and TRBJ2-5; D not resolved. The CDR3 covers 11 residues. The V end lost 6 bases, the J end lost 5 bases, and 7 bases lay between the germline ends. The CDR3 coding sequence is TGTGCCAGCAGGCTACAGGAGACCCAGTACTTC. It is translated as CASRLQETQYF.

The CDR3 protein is CATSDRASGTQETQYF. As DNA, the CDR3 is TGTGCCACCAGTGATAGGGCTAGCGGGACTCAAGAGACCCAGTACTTC. The gene calls are TRBV24-1 and TRBJ2-5, with TRBD2 matching 9 bases. The CDR3 sequence is 16 residues long. In germline, CDR1 is KGHDR, CDR2 SFDVKD. Trimming removed 3 bases from V and 2 bases from J; junction bases left unmatched: 6.

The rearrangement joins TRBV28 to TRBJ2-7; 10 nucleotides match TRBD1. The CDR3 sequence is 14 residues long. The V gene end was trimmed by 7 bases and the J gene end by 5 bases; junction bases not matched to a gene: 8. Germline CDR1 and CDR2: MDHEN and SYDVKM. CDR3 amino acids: CASTPRDRGNEQYF. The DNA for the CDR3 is TGTGCCAGCACCCCAAGGGACAGGGGAAACGAGCAGTACTTC.

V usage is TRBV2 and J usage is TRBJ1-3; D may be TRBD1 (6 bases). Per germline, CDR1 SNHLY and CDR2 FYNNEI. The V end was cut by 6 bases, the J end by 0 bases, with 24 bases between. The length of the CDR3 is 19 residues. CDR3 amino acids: CASSTQGTKLPISGNTIYF. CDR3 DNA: TGTGCCAGCAGCACACAGGGAACTAAACTTCCTATCTCTGGAAACACCATATATTTT.

The CDR3 spells CASSERGTSTDTQYF. DNA for the CDR3: TGTGCCAGCAGCGAGCGGGGGACTAGCACAGATACGCAGTATTTT. The chain uses TRBV7-2 and TRBJ2-3, with 8 bases that match TRBD2. CDR3 size: 15 residues. The germline V gene encodes CDR1 SGHTA and CDR2 FQGNSA. Trimming cost V 5 bases and J 0 bases; bases outside gene matches: 4.

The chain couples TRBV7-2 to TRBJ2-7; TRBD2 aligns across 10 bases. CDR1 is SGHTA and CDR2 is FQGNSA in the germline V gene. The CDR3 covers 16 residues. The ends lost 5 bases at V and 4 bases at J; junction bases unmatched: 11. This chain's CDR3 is CASSLAGTSESYEQYF. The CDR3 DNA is TGTGCCAGCAGCCTCGCCGGGACTAGCGAATCGTACGAGCAGTACTTC.

The CDR3 protein is CASSPRTGGLMLNTEAFF. The CDR3, as DNA: TGTGCCAGCAGCCCCAGGACAGGGGGCCTTATGTTGAACACTGAAGCTTTCTTT. The V gene is TRBV4-2, the J gene TRBJ1-1; the match to TRBD1 covers 11 bases. After removal of 4 bases from V and 0 bases from J, the junction contained 10 bases not matched to a gene. Germline V gene sequence: CDR1 LGHNA, CDR2 YNFKEQ. The CDR3 extends over 18 amino acids.

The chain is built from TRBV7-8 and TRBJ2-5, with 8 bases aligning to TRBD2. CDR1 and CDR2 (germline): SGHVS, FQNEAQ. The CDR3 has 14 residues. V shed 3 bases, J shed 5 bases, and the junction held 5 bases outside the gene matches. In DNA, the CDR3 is TGTGCCAGCAGCTTTTCGGGGGGGATGGAGACCCAGTACTTC. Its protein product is CASSFSGGMETQYF.

CDR3 in amino acids: CASSPDLAGGEKLFF. As DNA, the CDR3 is TGTGCCAGCTCACCTGATTTGGCAGGGGGCGAAAAACTGTTTTTT. The chain couples TRBV18 to TRBJ1-4, with TRBD1 matching over 8 bases. The CDR3 runs 15 residues. Germline V gene lookup returns CDR1 KGHSH and CDR2 LQKENI. V lost 3 bases and J lost 8; bases outside the gene matches: 8.

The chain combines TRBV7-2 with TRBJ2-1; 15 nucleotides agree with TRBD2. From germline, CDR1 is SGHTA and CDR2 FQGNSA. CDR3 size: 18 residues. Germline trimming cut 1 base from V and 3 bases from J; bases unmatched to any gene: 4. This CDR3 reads CASSLEGTSGRFYNEQFF. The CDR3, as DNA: TGTGCCAGCAGCTTAGAGGGGACTAGCGGGAGGTTCTACAATGAGCAGTTCTTC.

CDR3 in DNA: TGTGCCAGCAGCAAAGTGGGCAGGCCAGTTGACGAGCAGTACTTC. Its translation is CASSKVGRPVDEQYF. The chain has TRBV21-1 and TRBJ2-7; the tabulated D call, TRBD1, remains unverified against the DNA. TRBV21-1 is a known pseudogene. The CDR3 has 15 residues.

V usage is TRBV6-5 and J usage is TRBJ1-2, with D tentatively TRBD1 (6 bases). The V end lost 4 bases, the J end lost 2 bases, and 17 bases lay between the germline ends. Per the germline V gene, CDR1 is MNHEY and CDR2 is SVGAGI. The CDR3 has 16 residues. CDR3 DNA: TGTGCCAGCAGTTCGAACCGGGGGGCCGCGAACTATGGCTACACCTTC. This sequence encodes CASSSNRGAANYGYTF.

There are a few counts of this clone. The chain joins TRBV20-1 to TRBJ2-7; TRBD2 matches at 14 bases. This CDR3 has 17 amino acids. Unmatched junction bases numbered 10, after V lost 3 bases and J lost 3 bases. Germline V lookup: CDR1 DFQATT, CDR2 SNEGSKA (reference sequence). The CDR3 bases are TGCAGTGCTAGTGCCCCGACTAGCGGGAGGGGATTCTACGAGCAGTACTTC. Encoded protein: CSASAPTSGRGFYEQYF.

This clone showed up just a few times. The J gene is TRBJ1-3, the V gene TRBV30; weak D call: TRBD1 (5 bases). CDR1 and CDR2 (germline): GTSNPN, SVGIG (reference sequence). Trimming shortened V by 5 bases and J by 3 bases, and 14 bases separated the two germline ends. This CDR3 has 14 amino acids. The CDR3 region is CAWAETASGNTIYF. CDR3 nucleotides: TGTGCCTGGGCCGAGACAGCGAGTGGAAACACCATATATTTT.

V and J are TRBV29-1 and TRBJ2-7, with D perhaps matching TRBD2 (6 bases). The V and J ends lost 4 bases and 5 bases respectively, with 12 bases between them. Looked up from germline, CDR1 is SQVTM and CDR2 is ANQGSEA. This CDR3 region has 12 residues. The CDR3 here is CSVGNGGNEQYF. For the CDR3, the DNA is TGCAGCGTTGGGAATGGGGGGAACGAGCAGTACTTC.

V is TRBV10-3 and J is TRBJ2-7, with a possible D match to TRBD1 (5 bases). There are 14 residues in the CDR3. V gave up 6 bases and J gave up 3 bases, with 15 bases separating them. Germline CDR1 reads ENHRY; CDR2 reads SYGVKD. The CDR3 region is CAISQQAFDYEQYF. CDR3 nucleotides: TGTGCCATCAGCCAACAGGCATTCGACTACGAGCAGTACTTC.

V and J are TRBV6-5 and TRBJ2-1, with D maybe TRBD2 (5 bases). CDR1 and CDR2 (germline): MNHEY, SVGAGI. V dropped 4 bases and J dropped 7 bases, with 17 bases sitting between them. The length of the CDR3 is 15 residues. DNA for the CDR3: TGTGCCAGCAGTTTACTCGGGTTTGGAGGTAATGAGCAGTTCTTC. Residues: CASSLLGFGGNEQFF.

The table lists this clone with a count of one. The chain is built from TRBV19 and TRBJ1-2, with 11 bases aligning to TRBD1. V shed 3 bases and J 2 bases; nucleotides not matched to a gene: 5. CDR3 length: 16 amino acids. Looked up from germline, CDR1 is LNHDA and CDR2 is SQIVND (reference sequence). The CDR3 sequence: CASSMGTGGINYGYTF. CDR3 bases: TGTGCCAGTAGTATGGGGACAGGGGGAATCAACTATGGCTACACCTTC.

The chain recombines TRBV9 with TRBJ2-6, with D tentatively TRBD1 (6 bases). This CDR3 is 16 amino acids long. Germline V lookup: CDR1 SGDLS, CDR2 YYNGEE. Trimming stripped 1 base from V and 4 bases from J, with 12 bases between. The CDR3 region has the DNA TGTGCCAGCAGCGTACAGGGGACGGGGGGGGCCAACGTCCTGACTTTC. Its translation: CASSVQGTGGANVLTF.

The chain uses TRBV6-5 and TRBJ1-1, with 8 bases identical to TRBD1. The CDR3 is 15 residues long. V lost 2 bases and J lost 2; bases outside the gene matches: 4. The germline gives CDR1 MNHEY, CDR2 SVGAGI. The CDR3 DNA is TGTGCCAGCAGTTACCGCGACAGGGGAAACACTGAAGCTTTCTTT. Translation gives CASSYRDRGNTEAFF.

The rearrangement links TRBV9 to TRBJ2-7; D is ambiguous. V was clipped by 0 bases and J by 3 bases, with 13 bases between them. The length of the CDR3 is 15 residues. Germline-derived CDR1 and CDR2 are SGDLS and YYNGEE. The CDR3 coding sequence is TGTGCCAGCAGCGTAGCGTCTGCGGCCGGCTACGAGCAGTACTTC. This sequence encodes CASSVASAAGYEQYF.

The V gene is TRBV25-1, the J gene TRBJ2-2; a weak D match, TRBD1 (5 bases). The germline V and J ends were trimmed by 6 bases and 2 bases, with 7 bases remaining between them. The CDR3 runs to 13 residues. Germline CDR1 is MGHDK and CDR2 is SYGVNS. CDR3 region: CASRGLNTGELFF. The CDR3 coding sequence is TGTGCCAGCAGGGGGCTTAACACCGGGGAGCTGTTTTTT.

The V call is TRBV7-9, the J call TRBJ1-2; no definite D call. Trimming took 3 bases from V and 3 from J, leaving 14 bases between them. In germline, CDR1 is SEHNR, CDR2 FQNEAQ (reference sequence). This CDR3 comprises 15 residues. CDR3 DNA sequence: TGTGCCAGCAGCTTCCCGCAGATGGTCGACTATGGCTACACCTTC. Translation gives CASSFPQMVDYGYTF.

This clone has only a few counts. The CDR3 sequence: CASSYQAGATYEQYF. As DNA, the CDR3 is TGTGCCAGCAGTTACCAAGCGGGGGCCACGTACGAGCAGTACTTC. The J gene is TRBJ2-7, the V gene TRBV6-2 or TRBV6-3; TRBD2 matches 8 bases. Germline-derived CDR1 and CDR2 are MNHEY and SVGEGT. Germline trimming cut 2 bases from V and 4 bases from J; bases unmatched to any gene: 7. The CDR3 is made up of 15 amino acids.

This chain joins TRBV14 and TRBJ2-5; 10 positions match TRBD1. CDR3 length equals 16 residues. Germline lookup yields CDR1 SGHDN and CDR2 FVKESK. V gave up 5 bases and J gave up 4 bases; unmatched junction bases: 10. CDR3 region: CASSSRDRGLAETQYF. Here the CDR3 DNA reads TGTGCCAGCAGCTCACGGGACAGGGGTTTAGCAGAGACCCAGTACTTC.

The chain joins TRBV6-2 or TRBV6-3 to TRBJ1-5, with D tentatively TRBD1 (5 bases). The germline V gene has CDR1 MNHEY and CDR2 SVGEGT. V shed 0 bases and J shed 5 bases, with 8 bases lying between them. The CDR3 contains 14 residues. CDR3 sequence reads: CASSYSQGHQPQHF. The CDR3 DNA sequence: TGTGCCAGCAGTTACTCCCAGGGCCATCAGCCCCAGCATTTT.